This TCR beta chain was sequenced for a study of blood T cell repertoires in COVID-19. Study background: From the United States, Italy and Spain came samples of acute and convalescent COVID-19. In each case, the material was cDNA or gDNA derived from T cells, B-cell-depleted T cells, or PBMCs.

Per the study methods: Reference gene primer amplification in the assay estimated nucleated cell counts. Method: immunoSEQ multiplex PCR; TCRdb's copy keeps in-frame clones and lacks some. The DNA was the basis for D and trimming; V, J and clone size are from that table. The sample has about 520,000 clones, 80% to 90% seen once. Germline CDR1 reads SGHAT; CDR2 reads FQNNGV. V shed 5 bases and J 6 bases; nucleotides not matched to a gene: 10. CDR3 length equals 17 residues. The receptor's source is a human donor in a cohort sampled during active COVID-19. The source material was peripheral blood. The genes are TRBV11-2 and TRBJ2-1; 13 bases are shared with TRBD2. CDR3 in DNA: TGTGCCAGCAGCCTATCAAGGGGACTAGCGGGACGCAATGAGCAGTTCTTC. This sequence encodes CASSLSRGLAGRNEQFF.